This T cell receptor beta chain was found in a study of blood T cell repertoires in COVID-19. The length of the CDR3 is 16 residues. Germline-derived CDR1 and CDR2 are KGHDR and SFDVKD. V dropped 0 bases and J dropped 6; count of bases not matched to a gene: 5. Using immunoSEQ multiplex PCR, the repertoire was profiled, and TCRdb retains in-frame clones only, with some absent. The table lists about 84,000 clones, 83% of them singletons, with 25% to 30% in the top ten. The clonotype was recovered from a woman older than 75 with acute or convalescent COVID-19. The chain employs TRBV24-1 and TRBJ2-2, with 8 bases aligning to TRBD1. Material for sequencing was peripheral blood. CDR3 protein: CATSDLQGAFAGELFF. The CDR3 nucleotides are TGTGCCACCAGTGATTTGCAGGGGGCGTTTGCCGGGGAGCTGTTTTTT.